The next 16 T cell receptor beta chains were all read from a single sample in a study of T cells in narcolepsy. The assay was immunoSEQ multiplex PCR, and TCRdb's table has in-frame clones only and misses some. The sample lists tens of thousands of clones, about nine tenths occurring once. Material: CD45RA- memory CD4+ T cells from PBMCs. These receptors all come from a human donor with narcolepsy.

This chain connects TRBV5-8 to TRBJ2-7; perhaps TRBD1 as D (6 bases). With 10 bases removed from V and 3 bases from J, the gap between germline ends came to 17 bases. This CDR3 is 13 amino acids long. Germline-derived CDR1 and CDR2 are SGHTS and YDEGEE. The CDR3 protein is CASGVYLFYEQYF. Written as DNA, the CDR3 is TGTGCCTCAGGGGTTTACCTCTTCTACGAGCAGTACTTC.

The V call is TRBV5-4, the J call TRBJ2-7; D unclear. The length of the CDR3 is 12 residues. V was pared by 2 bases and J by 7 bases, with 10 bases between. Germline V gene data show CDR1 as SGHNT and CDR2 as YYREEE (reference sequence). CDR3: CASSFGDKEQYF. The CDR3, as DNA: TGTGCCAGCAGCTTTGGGGATAAGGAGCAGTACTTC.

The V gene is TRBV27, the J gene TRBJ2-5; D might be TRBD2 (7 bases). V was cut by 6 bases and J by 5 bases, with 16 bases left in between. The CDR3 consists of 14 residues. Per the germline V gene, CDR1 is MNHEY and CDR2 is SMNVEV (reference sequence). CDR3 region: CASRGGALGETQYF. The CDR3 nucleotides are TGTGCCAGCAGAGGGGGGGCGCTGGGTGAGACCCAGTACTTC.

This chain links TRBV30 with TRBJ1-3; D remains ambiguous. The V gene's germline CDR1 is GTSNPN and CDR2 SVGIG (reference sequence). The CDR3 consists of 13 residues. Trimming pared 4 bases from V and 7 bases from J, leaving 14 bases between. In DNA form, the CDR3 reads TGTGCCTGGAACAACCATTTGGAGAACACCATATATTTT. This encodes CAWNNHLENTIYF.

J is TRBJ2-7 and V is TRBV6-5; 8 bases are shared with TRBD1. V gave up 0 bases and J gave up 1 base; unmatched junction bases: 2. Looked up from germline, CDR1 is MNHEY and CDR2 is SVGAGI. The CDR3 loop spans 15 amino acids. CDR3 coding DNA: TGTGCCAGCAGTTACTCCCGACAGGGGTCCTACGAGCAGTACTTC. Its translation: CASSYSRQGSYEQYF.

The chain recombines TRBV5-3 with TRBJ2-7; tentatively, D is TRBD1 (5 bases). TRBV5-3 is noted as an ORF with a role that remains uncertain. Trimming cost V 7 bases and J 5 bases, with 19 bases left between them. The CDR3 length is 14 residues. CDR3 residues: CARDLVGVFDEQYF. The CDR3 nucleotides are TGTGCCAGAGATCTGGTAGGGGTTTTCGACGAGCAGTACTTC.

V usage is TRBV18 and J usage is TRBJ2-5; D uncertain. The J call may be in error: the DNA end matches TRBJ2-7 better. This CDR3 is 16 amino acids long. Germline assignment: CDR1 KGHSH and CDR2 LQKENI. CDR3 sequence reads: CASSPPGTVGSYEQYF. The CDR3 DNA reads TGTGCCAGCTCACCACCCGGCACAGTTGGGTCCTACGAGCAGTACTTC.

The genes are TRBV6-5 and TRBJ2-1, with D possibly matching TRBD2 (7 bases). CDR1 MNHEY and CDR2 SVGAGI come from the germline V gene. This CDR3 has 15 residues. The ends were cut back, 2 bases at V and 4 bases at J, with 12 bases in the middle. For the CDR3, the DNA is TGTGCCAGCAGTTACGGAGGGGGGGCTTACAATGAGCAGTTCTTC. Residues: CASSYGGGAYNEQFF.

The chain joins TRBV6-5 to TRBJ1-2; 9 bases match TRBD1. The CDR3 consists of 14 residues. The germline CDR1 and CDR2 sequences are MNHEY and SVGAGI. V gave up 5 bases and J gave up 4 bases; unmatched junction bases: 5. CDR3 amino acids: CASSEDRGFYGYTF. In DNA form, the CDR3 reads TGTGCCAGCAGTGAGGACAGGGGATTCTATGGCTACACCTTC.

This clone was observed once. The CDR3 nucleotides read TGTGCCAGCAGTTACTCGGTGGCAGGGGGGGAGACCCAGTACTTC. As protein: CASSYSVAGGETQYF. The rearrangement links TRBV6-5 to TRBJ2-5, with TRBD1 as a possible D gene (7 bases). The CDR3 is 15 amino acids. V was clipped by 0 bases and J by 5 bases, with 13 bases between them. The germline CDR1 and CDR2 sequences are MNHEY and SVGAGI.

The DNA for the CDR3 is TGTGCCAGCAGGGAGTCGACTAGCGGAATTAGAGAGCAGTACTTC. Its translation: CASRESTSGIREQYF. V gene TRBV28 combines with J gene TRBJ2-7, with TRBD2 matching 9 bases. The V segment lost 6 bases and the J segment 7 bases; nucleotides outside the gene matches: 13. The CDR3 runs to 15 residues. CDR1 and CDR2 from the germline V gene are MDHEN and SYDVKM.

A note on this clone: In the same sample, other DNA sequences code for this CDR3. CDR3 nucleotides: TGTGCCAGCAGCTTGAAGGGACAGGGGCTACCTGATGAAAAACTGTTTTTT. The encoded protein is CASSLKGQGLPDEKLFF. The J gene is TRBJ1-4, the V gene TRBV5-4; TRBD1 agrees at 10 bases. Germline lookup yields CDR1 SGHNT and CDR2 YYREEE (reference sequence). This CDR3 is 17 amino acids long. V lost 1 base and J lost 6; bases outside the gene matches: 9.

The chain has TRBV14 and TRBJ2-2; 7 positions match TRBD1. The CDR3 is made up of 14 amino acids. The V gene end was trimmed by 8 bases and the J gene end by 0 bases; junction bases not matched to a gene: 3. Germline-derived CDR1 and CDR2 are SGHDN and FVKESK. The CDR3 nucleotides are TGTGCCAGCGGACAGGCGACGAACACCGGGGAGCTGTTTTTT. This encodes CASGQATNTGELFF.

V is TRBV2 and J is TRBJ2-2, with 9 bases matching TRBD1. The J segment lost 3 bases and the V segment lost 10 bases, leaving 3 bases of the junction unmatched. This CDR3 has 13 residues. Germline CDR1 reads SNHLY; CDR2 reads FYNNEI. Here the CDR3 reads CATGQGYTGELFF. CDR3 in DNA: TGTGCCACCGGACAGGGGTACACCGGGGAGCTGTTTTTT.

The genes are TRBV18 and TRBJ1-2; 10 nucleotides agree with TRBD1. From germline, CDR1 is KGHSH and CDR2 LQKENI. This CDR3 spans 15 amino acids. Trimming at V came to 3 bases and at J to 2 bases, leaving 3 bases not matched to a gene. The CDR3 bases are TGTGCCAGCTCACCGGGACAGGGGTCCAACTATGGCTACACCTTC. Its translation is CASSPGQGSNYGYTF.

The J gene is TRBJ2-7, the V gene TRBV7-2; TRBD2 matches 11 bases. The CDR3 runs 16 residues. CDR1 is SGHTA, CDR2 FQGNSA, per germline. V was clipped by 5 bases and J by 4 bases; unmatched bases: 10. The DNA for the CDR3 is TGTGCCAGCAGCCATGGTGGGACTAGCGGAGCATACGAGCAGTACTTC. Translating it yields CASSHGGTSGAYEQYF.